Following are 11 T cell receptor beta chains from one sample sequenced in a study of T cell changes during pregnancy in multiple sclerosis. Sequencing used immunoSEQ multiplex PCR; TCRdb keeps in-frame clones, though not all of them. The sample shows 69,000 or so clones, about 91% of them seen only once. The input for sequencing was CD4+ T cells from peripheral blood mononuclear cells, taken in the third trimester of pregnancy. The receptor source for this set is a female donor in good health, enrolled as a control in a pregnancy study.

CDR3: CASMRGKGSNQPQHF. The CDR3 region has the DNA TGTGCCAGCATGAGGGGGAAGGGTAGCAATCAGCCCCAGCATTTT. The chain recombines TRBV6-5 with TRBJ1-5, with D possibly matching TRBD1 (6 bases). The length of the CDR3 is 15 residues. V lost 7 bases and J 0 bases, leaving 13 bases between the germline ends. Per germline, CDR1 MNHEY and CDR2 SVGAGI.

The chain is built from TRBV10-3 and TRBJ1-2; D is perhaps TRBD1 (5 bases). Germline lookup yields CDR1 ENHRY and CDR2 SYGVKD. V was shortened by 3 bases and J by 5 bases, with 10 bases between the two germline ends. CDR3 size: 13 residues. This CDR3 reads CAISEGVEYGYTF. Written as DNA, the CDR3 is TGTGCCATCAGTGAAGGGGTTGAATATGGCTACACCTTC.

The chain has TRBV4-1 and TRBJ2-1; TRBD2 might be the D (6 bases). The CDR3 spans 15 residues. V lost 0 bases, J lost 7 bases, and 13 bases lay in between. Germline V CDR1 and CDR2: MGHRA, YSYEKL. CDR3 sequence: CASSQEVRTINEQFF. The CDR3 coding sequence is TGCGCCAGCAGCCAAGAGGTTCGGACTATAAATGAGCAGTTCTTC.

The gene calls are TRBV5-6 and TRBJ1-5; no definite D call. V lost 0 bases, J lost 1 base, and 8 bases lay in between. The CDR3 is 15 residues long. Germline CDR1 is SGHDT and CDR2 is YYEEEE. CDR3 sequence: CASSLGQLSNQPQHF. In DNA form, the CDR3 reads TGTGCCAGCAGCTTGGGGCAGTTGAGCAATCAGCCCCAGCATTTT.

The chain is built from TRBV18 and TRBJ2-1, with D possibly TRBD1 on 6 matching bases. CDR1 KGHSH and CDR2 LQKENI come from the germline V gene. The V end was cut by 5 bases, the J end by 6 bases, with 14 bases between. CDR3 length: 14 amino acids. CDR3 loop: CASSRNRVGNEQFF. The CDR3 DNA sequence: TGTGCCAGCTCAAGGAACAGGGTCGGCAATGAGCAGTTCTTC.

The chain uses TRBV6-4 and TRBJ1-1; perhaps TRBD1 as D (5 bases). Trimming cost V 4 bases and J 5 bases, with 11 bases left between them. The V gene's germline CDR1 is MRHNA and CDR2 SNTAGT. This CDR3 comprises 13 residues. The CDR3 protein is CASSVGRETEAFF. Written as DNA, the CDR3 is TGTGCCAGCAGTGTGGGACGGGAGACTGAAGCTTTCTTT.

The chain combines TRBV5-5 with TRBJ2-2; maybe TRBD1 (5 bases). The CDR3 is 17 residues long. V dropped 4 bases and J dropped 2 bases, with 18 bases sitting between them. CDR1 is SGHKS and CDR2 is YYEKEE in the germline V gene (reference sequence). The CDR3 loop reads CASSGSRQLLNTGELFF. The CDR3 bases are TGTGCCAGCAGCGGAAGCAGACAGTTGCTTAACACCGGGGAGCTGTTTTTT.

The V gene is TRBV7-2, the J gene TRBJ2-7; D might be TRBD2 (6 bases). The germline gives CDR1 SGHTA, CDR2 FQGNSA. Trimming stripped 4 bases from V and 3 bases from J, with 13 bases between. This CDR3 contains 14 residues. The DNA for the CDR3 is TGTGCCAGCAGCTCTAGACTAGATATCTACGAGCAGTACTTC. This sequence encodes CASSSRLDIYEQYF.

The chain has TRBV30 and TRBJ1-4, with D maybe TRBD1 (5 bases). The CDR3 contains 14 residues. V was clipped by 3 bases and J by 8 bases, with 16 bases between them. Germline lookup yields CDR1 GTSNPN and CDR2 SVGIG (reference sequence). CDR3 residues: CAWRIESKGEKLFF. As DNA, the CDR3 is TGTGCCTGGAGGATCGAGTCGAAGGGGGAAAAACTGTTTTTT.

The chain has TRBV30 and TRBJ1-2; D is possibly TRBD1 (6 bases). The CDR3 has 14 amino acids. CDR1 is GTSNPN, CDR2 SVGIG, per germline (reference sequence). Deletions cut 3 bases from V and 3 bases from J, with 14 bases between. The CDR3 nucleotides read TGTGCCTGGAGCGGAGGACAGAGGGACTATGGCTACACCTTC. Protein: CAWSGGQRDYGYTF.

This sequence joins TRBV5-8 and TRBJ1-5, with D unresolved. The germline V gene encodes CDR1 SGHTS and CDR2 YDEGEE. V lost 0 bases and J 0 bases, leaving 7 bases between the germline ends. CDR3 size: 15 residues. The CDR3 region is CASSLEIYSNQPQHF. CDR3 coding DNA: TGTGCCAGCAGCTTGGAAATTTATAGCAATCAGCCCCAGCATTTT.